The 11 T cell receptor beta chains listed next were all sequenced from one sample in a study of early T cells in non-severe SARS-CoV-2 infection. TCRdb re-called the 5' RACE reads with MiXCR, one entry per CDR3 protein. The table records tens of thousands of distinct CDR3 sequences, 9.5% to 11% of them present only once. The source material was whole blood. The receptor set was obtained from an adult who was a healthcare worker with PCR-confirmed SARS-CoV-2 infection or an uninfected control (not recorded which).

This clonotype was observed at least ten times. The gene calls are TRBV20-1 and TRBJ2-5; 13 bases fit TRBD2. Germline lookup yields CDR1 DFQATT and CDR2 SNEGSKA (reference sequence). The CDR3 is made up of 17 amino acids. V was clipped by 0 bases and J by 5 bases; unmatched bases: 9. This chain's CDR3 is CSAREGTSGEIEETQYF. The CDR3 nucleotides are TGCAGTGCTAGAGAAGGGACTAGCGGGGAGATCGAGGAGACCCAGTACTTC.

CDR3 nucleotides: TGTGCCAGCAGCCTGACAGGGTTCAATTCACCCCTCCACTTT. Translation: CASSLTGFNSPLHF. The chain joins TRBV7-2 to TRBJ1-6; 7 nucleotides line up with TRBD1. The J segment lost 7 bases and the V segment lost 5 bases, leaving 5 bases of the junction unmatched. CDR1 and CDR2 (germline): SGHTA, FQGNSA. This CDR3 has 14 amino acids.

There are a few counts of this clonotype. The V call is TRBV28, the J call TRBJ1-4; D remains unclear. Germline-derived CDR1 and CDR2 are MDHEN and SYDVKM. The CDR3 is 11 residues long. The CDR3 DNA sequence: TGTGCGGCGGGGTCCGGGGAAAAACTGTTTTTT. It is translated as CAAGSGEKLFF.

This clonotype has at least ten counts. The V and J genes are TRBV12-3 or TRBV12-4 and TRBJ2-6, with D perhaps matching TRBD2 (5 bases). The CDR3 is 15 amino acids. V lost 7 bases, J lost 2 bases, and 12 bases lay in between. The CDR3 DNA follows: TGTGCCAGCAACCGGGGAAGTGCTGGGGCCAACGTCCTGACTTTC. Protein: CASNRGSAGANVLTF.

This clonotype was seen repeatedly, ten times or more. The genes are TRBV6-6 and TRBJ1-1; D gene ambiguous. The germline V and J ends were trimmed by 6 bases and 0 bases, with 8 bases remaining between them. Germline lookup yields CDR1 MNHNY and CDR2 SVGAGI (reference sequence). CDR3 length: 13 residues. DNA of the CDR3: TGTGCCAGCAGCACCACCATGAACACTGAAGCTTTCTTT. It yields the protein CASSTTMNTEAFF.

The chain is built from TRBV11-2 and TRBJ2-3; no clear D gene. The CDR3 spans 14 residues. Trimming cost V 1 base and J 5 bases, with 10 bases left between them. Germline V gene data show CDR1 as SGHAT and CDR2 as FQNNGV. DNA for the CDR3: TGTGCCAGCAGCTTAGCTCGTACGGTAGATACGCAGTATTTT. Residues: CASSLARTVDTQYF.

This clonotype was seen more than once but under ten times. This chain connects TRBV28 to TRBJ2-7; D call uncertain. The V and J ends lost 4 bases and 2 bases respectively, with 6 bases between them. Germline V gene sequence: CDR1 MDHEN, CDR2 SYDVKM. The CDR3 is 12 residues long. CDR3 in DNA: TGTGCCAGCAGTTATCAGACCTACGAGCAGTACTTC. Encoded protein: CASSYQTYEQYF.

About this clonotype itself: Possible read error: a much larger clone is one base away. No conserved phenylalanine or tryptophan is present at the end of the CDR3, so a read error is the likely explanation. The chain joins TRBV18 to TRBJ1-1; D is unclear. CDR1 is KGHSH, CDR2 LQKENI, per germline. The CDR3 has 13 residues. Deletions cut 3 bases from V and 5 bases from J, with 10 bases between. In DNA form, the CDR3 reads TGTGCCAGCTCACCGTTCGAGGGTACTGAAGCTTTCTCT. This codes for CASSPFEGTEAFS.

This clonotype has at least ten counts. The rearrangement uses TRBV28 and TRBJ1-5; D might be TRBD1 (5 bases). Germline CDR1 MDHEN, CDR2 SYDVKM. The CDR3 length is 15 residues. The V end was cut by 6 bases, the J end by 0 bases, with 12 bases between. The CDR3: CASRRRGTSNQPQHF. In DNA form, the CDR3 reads TGTGCCAGCAGGAGGCGGGGGACTAGCAATCAGCCCCAGCATTTT.

This clonotype was seen more than once but under ten times. V gene TRBV7-2 combines with J gene TRBJ2-7; 8 nucleotides agree with TRBD2. Germline lookup yields CDR1 SGHTA and CDR2 FQGNSA. CDR3 length: 15 amino acids. V lost 5 bases to trimming and J lost 2 bases; unmatched junction nucleotides: 8. The DNA for the CDR3 is TGTGCCAGCAGCGTCACTAGCGGTAGGGCCTACGAGCAGTACTTC. It translates to CASSVTSGRAYEQYF.

Only a few counts were recorded for this clonotype. The CDR3 is CASSRTTEDSPLHF. The CDR3 coding sequence is TGTGCCAGTAGTAGGACGACAGAGGATTCACCCCTCCACTTT. The chain links TRBV19 to TRBJ1-6; weak D call: TRBD1 (5 bases). Per germline, CDR1 LNHDA and CDR2 SQIVND (reference sequence). This CDR3 spans 14 amino acids. V lost 4 bases and J lost 8, with 12 bases in between.